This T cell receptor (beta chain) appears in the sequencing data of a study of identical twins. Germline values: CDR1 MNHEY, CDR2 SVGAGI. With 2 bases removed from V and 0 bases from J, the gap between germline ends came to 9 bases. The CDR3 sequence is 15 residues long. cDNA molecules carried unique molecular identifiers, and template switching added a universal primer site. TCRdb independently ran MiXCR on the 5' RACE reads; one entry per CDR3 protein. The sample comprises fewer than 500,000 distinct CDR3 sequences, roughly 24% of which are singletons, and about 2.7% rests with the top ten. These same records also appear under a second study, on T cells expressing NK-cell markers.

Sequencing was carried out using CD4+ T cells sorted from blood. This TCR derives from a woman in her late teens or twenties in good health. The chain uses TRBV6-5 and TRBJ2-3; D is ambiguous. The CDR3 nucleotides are TGTGCCAGCAGTTACCGGTTCCCTAGCACAGATACGCAGTATTTT. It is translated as CASSYRFPSTDTQYF.